A selection of T cell receptor beta chains follows, all from one sample in a study of blood T cell repertoires in COVID-19. Sequenced by immunoSEQ multiplex PCR; TCRdb stores in-frame clones only, minus some. Among some 200,000 clones listed, less than 90% were seen once. The sequenced sample consisted of peripheral blood. These receptors all come from a woman in her thirties or forties with acute or convalescent COVID-19. Each CDR3 is given with its conserved first and last residue. D genes are given only for firm matches. Size values are once, few and many counts, or a class for expanded clones, and some rows have none.

v_gene	j_gene	abundance	d_gene	CDR3aa	CDR3nt
TRBV5-4	TRBJ2-2	-	-	CASSLDQGSGELFF	TGTGCCAGCAGCTTGGATCAGGGATCCGGGGAGCTGTTTTTT
TRBV6-1	TRBJ1-4	-	-	CASSEAGGGIGDEKLFF	TGTGCCAGCAGTGAGGCCGGCGGGGGGATTGGAGATGAAAAACTGTTTTTT
TRBV9	TRBJ1-2	-	-	CASSAFDYGYTF	TGTGCCAGCAGCGCATTTGACTATGGCTACACCTTC
TRBV6-1	TRBJ2-5	-	-	CASSDEILFTGYLQETQYF	TGTGCCAGCAGTGATGAGATACTATTTACAGGGTATTTGCAAGAGACCCAGTACTTC
TRBV19	TRBJ1-4	-	-	CASSNRPAGGEKLFF	TGTGCCAGTAGTAACCGACCTGCCGGAGGTGAAAAACTGTTTTTT
TRBV14	TRBJ2-1	-	-	CASSEHRVDEQFF	TGTGCCAGCAGCGAACACAGGGTTGATGAGCAGTTCTTC
TRBV19	TRBJ2-3	once	TRBD1	CASWGLGTVPTTDTQYF	TGTGCCAGTTGGGGGCTTGGGACAGTCCCCACCACAGATACGCAGTATTTT
TRBV4-1	TRBJ2-2	-	-	CASSQDWRTENTGELFF	TGCGCCAGCAGCCAAGATTGGAGGACAGAGAACACCGGGGAGCTGTTTTTT
TRBV10-2	TRBJ2-5	-	-	CASSAPDTYQETQYF	TGCGCCAGCAGCGCCCCCGACACCTACCAAGAGACCCAGTACTTC
TRBV5-1	TRBJ1-5	-	-	CASSSGSQTEPQHF	TGCGCCAGCAGCTCTGGCAGCCAAACAGAGCCCCAGCATTTT
TRBV28	TRBJ1-5	-	-	CASRASIGFGQPQHF	TGTGCCAGCAGGGCGTCGATCGGGTTCGGCCAGCCCCAGCATTTT
TRBV6-5	TRBJ2-1	-	TRBD1	CASSYSLYRTGDEQFF	TGTGCCAGCAGTTACTCCTTATATAGGACAGGGGATGAGCAGTTCTTC
TRBV6-5	TRBJ1-5	-	TRBD1	CASARQGNQPQHF	TGTGCCAGCGCACGACAGGGAAATCAGCCCCAGCATTTT
TRBV28	TRBJ1-2	-	-	CASSLGGTANYGYTF	TGTGCCAGCAGTTTAGGAGGGACCGCTAACTATGGCTACACCTTC
TRBV10-2	TRBJ1-3	once	TRBD1	CASSGQDRSSGNTIYF	TGCGCCAGCAGTGGCCAGGACAGGAGCTCTGGAAACACCATATATTTT
TRBV27	TRBJ1-4	-	-	CASSFSDTNNEKLFF	TGTGCCAGCAGTTTCTCGGACACGAATAATGAAAAACTGTTTTTT
TRBV5-1	TRBJ2-7	-	-	CASSLGQGIYEQYF	TGCGCCAGCAGCTTGGGTCAGGGGATCTACGAGCAGTACTTC
TRBV2	TRBJ2-4	few	TRBD2	CASSLAGGPHIQYF	TGTGCCAGCAGTTTAGCGGGAGGGCCGCACATTCAGTACTTC
TRBV7-9	TRBJ1-4	-	TRBD1	CASSLGWDRGEKLFF	TGTGCCAGCAGCTTAGGGTGGGACAGGGGGGAAAAACTGTTTTTT
TRBV7-2	TRBJ1-2	-	-	CASSLTSNYGYTF	TGTGCCAGCAGCTTAACGAGTAACTATGGCTACACCTTC
TRBV21-1	TRBJ1-1	few	-	CASSQTGALNTEAFF	TGTGCCAGCAGCCAAACAGGGGCGTTGAACACTGAAGCTTTCTTT
TRBV19	TRBJ1-1	few	-	CASSISEGTEAFF	TGTGCCAGTAGTATTTCTGAGGGAACTGAAGCTTTCTTT
TRBV6-1	TRBJ1-5	once	-	CASSERSNQPQHF	TGTGCCAGCAGTGAACGTAGCAATCAGCCCCAGCATTTT
TRBV5-4	TRBJ2-1	-	TRBD2	CASSLTSGTYNEQFF	TGTGCCAGCAGCTTGACTAGCGGGACCTACAATGAGCAGTTCTTC
TRBV7-6	TRBJ1-1	-	-	CASSLFRDTEAFF	TGTGCCAGCAGCTTGTTCCGGGACACTGAAGCTTTCTTT
TRBV12-3/TRBV12-4	TRBJ2-7	-	TRBD1	CASSSGTVYEQYF	TGTGCCAGCAGCTCCGGGACAGTCTACGAGCAGTACTTC
TRBV6-5	TRBJ1-2	-	TRBD1	CASSWTRTGGVYGYTF	TGTGCCAGCAGTTGGACTCGGACAGGGGGCGTCTATGGCTACACCTTC
TRBV27	TRBJ2-5	-	TRBD2	CASSLRGEETQYF	TGTGCCAGCAGTTTACGGGGGGAGGAGACCCAGTACTTC
TRBV2	TRBJ2-1	-	TRBD2	CASRSGGNEQFF	TGTGCCAGCAGGAGCGGGGGGAATGAGCAGTTCTTC
TRBV30	TRBJ2-4	once	-	CAWGFLAKNIQYF	TGTGCCTGGGGTTTTCTAGCCAAAAACATTCAGTACTTC
TRBV4-2	TRBJ2-2	-	-	CASSQDVGGTGELFF	TGTGCCAGCAGCCAAGATGTCGGCGGCACCGGGGAGCTGTTTTTT
TRBV24-1	TRBJ1-5	-	TRBD1	CATSDGRQGFEPQHF	TGTGCCACCAGTGATGGGAGACAGGGCTTCGAGCCCCAGCATTTT
TRBV7-2	TRBJ1-3	-	-	CASILTGHGNTIYF	TGTGCCAGCATCTTGACAGGCCATGGAAACACCATATATTTT
TRBV18	TRBJ1-1	-	-	CASSPLPLSNTEAFF	TGTGCCAGCTCACCACTTCCCCTCTCGAACACTGAAGCTTTCTTT
TRBV6-6	TRBJ2-7	-	TRBD1	CASSTRGSNTYEQYF	TGTGCCAGCAGCACCAGGGGGTCGAATACCTACGAGCAGTACTTC
TRBV19	TRBJ1-5	-	-	CASSIRVGNQPQHF	TGTGCCAGTAGTATCAGGGTAGGAAATCAGCCCCAGCATTTT
TRBV7-7	TRBJ2-5	-	-	CASSSRRGQGETQYF	TGTGCTAGCAGCTCACGGAGGGGGCAGGGAGAGACCCAGTACTTC
TRBV2	TRBJ2-2	-	-	CASKYLRVAGELFF	TGTGCCAGCAAGTATTTGCGGGTTGCCGGGGAGCTGTTTTTT
TRBV6-1	TRBJ1-3	-	-	CASSENTNSGNTIYF	TGTGCCAGCAGTGAAAACACCAACTCTGGAAACACCATATATTTT
TRBV7-9	TRBJ1-2	-	-	CASSFAGGASYGYTF	TGTGCCAGCAGCTTTGCGGGGGGCGCGAGCTATGGCTACACCTTC
TRBV2	TRBJ1-5	-	TRBD1	CASSVKGQGIGQPQHF	TGTGCCAGCAGTGTCAAGGGACAGGGGATCGGTCAGCCCCAGCATTTT
TRBV27	TRBJ1-2	-	-	CASSLDGGAFYGYTF	TGTGCCAGCAGTTTGGATGGAGGCGCCTTTTATGGCTACACCTTC
TRBV29-1	TRBJ1-2	-	TRBD1	CSVVGWTGGVNGYTF	TGCAGCGTTGTCGGGTGGACAGGGGGCGTCAATGGCTACACCTTC
TRBV7-9	TRBJ1-2	-	-	CASSPSTGRRANGYTF	TGTGCCAGCAGCCCTTCGACAGGAAGACGAGCGAATGGCTACACCTTC
TRBV6-6	TRBJ1-2	-	-	CAGAAGEYGYTF	TGTGCCGGAGCCGCAGGGGAGTATGGCTACACCTTC
TRBV5-1	TRBJ2-5	-	TRBD1	CASSLGGTGFYEETQYF	TGCGCCAGCAGCTTGGGGGGGACAGGGTTCTATGAGGAGACCCAGTACTTC
TRBV5-6	TRBJ1-6	-	-	CASSPQDSPLHF	TGTGCCAGCAGCCCACAGGATTCACCCCTCCACTTT
TRBV28	TRBJ2-4	-	-	CASSTAGVAKNIQYF	TGTGCCAGCAGTACTGCAGGGGTAGCCAAAAACATTCAGTACTTC
TRBV7-9	TRBJ1-4	-	-	CASSLGGGLEKLFF	TGTGCCAGCAGCTTGGGAGGGGGTCTCGAAAAACTGTTTTTT
TRBV6-1	TRBJ1-6	-	-	CASSERPGDNSPLHF	TGTGCCAGCAGTGAGAGACCAGGGGATAATTCACCCCTCCACTTT
TRBV12-3/TRBV12-4	TRBJ2-7	-	-	CASSLIFFYEQYF	TGTGCCAGCAGTTTAATCTTCTTCTACGAGCAGTACTTC